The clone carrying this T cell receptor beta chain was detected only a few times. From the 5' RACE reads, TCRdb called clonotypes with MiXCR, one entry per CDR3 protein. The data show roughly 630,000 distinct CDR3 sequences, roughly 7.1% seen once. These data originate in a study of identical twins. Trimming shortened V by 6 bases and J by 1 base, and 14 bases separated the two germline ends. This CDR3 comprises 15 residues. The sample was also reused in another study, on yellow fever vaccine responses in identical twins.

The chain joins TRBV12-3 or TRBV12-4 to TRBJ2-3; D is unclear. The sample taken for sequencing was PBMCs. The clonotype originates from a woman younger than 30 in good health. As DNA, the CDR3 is TGTGCCAGCAGCCCCTGGAGTGGGGGCACAGATACGCAGTATTTT. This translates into CASSPWSGGTDTQYF.